The present T cell receptor (beta chain) was sequenced within a study of CD8 T cells in Susac syndrome (dated 2019 in TCRdb). Some background on the complete study: The study used repertoire sequencing to test whether antigen drove CD8+ T cell activation and differentiation in Susac syndrome. The study compared CD8+ T cell repertoire clonality among 12 healthy donors, about 14 Susac syndrome patients and roughly 16 multiple sclerosis patients.

The germline V gene gives CDR1 as SNHLY and CDR2 as FYNNEI. V is pared back by 2 bases and J by 7 bases, with 15 bases lying between the germline termini. The CDR3 goes from the cysteine to the phenylalanine over 15 residues. Only the CDR3 DNA is retained, 45 bases long and in frame from the first base. High-throughput TCR beta sequencing profiled peripheral blood CD8+ and CD4+ T cells from healthy donors, Susac syndrome patients and multiple sclerosis patients. The multiple sclerosis controls were treatment-naive patients who had stable or active relapsing-remitting disease and met the revised McDonald criteria. Bulk CD8+ and CD4+ T cells were purified by magnetic negative isolation, while CD8+ TEMRA cells were enriched using FACS. Blood was collected in EDTA tubes and processed within 24 hours, with PBMCs isolated through density gradient centrifugation. PBMCs intended for TCR sequencing were frozen in liquid nitrogen and were later thawed in a 37 degrees C water bath. The sorted or isolated CD4+, CD8+ and CD8+ TEMRA cells reached a purity of at least 90%.

RNA was extracted with the RNeasy kit and 0.5 to 1 ug was reverse transcribed using random hexamers. TCR beta CDR3 regions were amplified with the immunoSEQ multiplex PCR assay covering 54 Vbeta and 13 Jbeta segments. PCR amplification bias was corrected by using a synthetic template baseline for primer optimization and computational correction. Concerning the study's data processing: Reads were annotated to V, D and J genes per IMGT and analyzed with immunoSEQ Analyzer, keeping only productive sequences. Clonality was calculated as one minus the Shannon entropy normalized by log2 of the number of productive unique sequences. For each patient and control, public and private clones were evaluated within the 100 most prevalent clones. Susac-specific clones were defined as absent from healthy and MS cohorts, over a thousand published viral clones and other ImmuneACCESS disease sequences. TCRdb trimmed the raw reads at Q25, called clones with MiXCR and kept productive beta chains. All rows with the same CDR3 protein become a single entry with the most common DNA and genes. TCRdb, not the authors, supplied the V and J calls. The sample table lists about 430,000 distinct CDR3 sequences, more than 70% of them with a count of one. Of the sample, under 0.15% is held by the ten largest clones.

Worth noting for this clonotype: The antigen it recognizes is unknown. Per-base quality was not reported, and no clone a single base away is much larger than it.

Broader findings and caveats from the paper: The number of individuals in the TCR sequencing and HLA analysis was recognized as being relatively small.

This clonotype was obtained from a human donor with multiple sclerosis. The V gene is TRBV2 and the J gene is TRBJ2-1; the D gene assignment is ambiguous. Sequenced sample: CD8+ T cells from PBMCs. The DNA sequence is as follows: TGTGCCAGCAGTGAATTCCTGGAGACGATAAATGAGCAGTTCTTC. Its product reads: CASSEFLETINEQFF.